Following are 3 T cell receptor beta chains from one sample sequenced in a study of blood T cell repertoires in COVID-19. Produced via immunoSEQ multiplex PCR; TCRdb's table is partial and in-frame only. The repertoire holds around 190,000 clones, with over 70% as singletons. The sample was peripheral blood. The receptors originated from a man between 60 and 75 years old with acute or convalescent COVID-19.

This chain links TRBV24-1 with TRBJ1-2; maybe TRBD1 (5 bases). The germline gives CDR1 KGHDR, CDR2 SFDVKD. The CDR3 loop spans 14 amino acids. V lost 5 bases to trimming and J lost 4 bases, with 13 bases between them. The DNA of the CDR3 is TGTGCCACCAGTGGACGGGGGGAGGCCTATGGCTACACCTTC. Translated: CATSGRGEAYGYTF.

The chain uses TRBV5-1 and TRBJ2-1; 8 bases are a match to TRBD2. Germline loops: CDR1 SGHRS, CDR2 YFSETQ. V lost 1 base to trimming and J lost 1 base; unmatched junction nucleotides: 19. The CDR3 consists of 21 residues. The CDR3 is CASSLPKANSLSGISYNEQFF. In nucleotides, the CDR3 is TGCGCCAGCAGCTTGCCAAAAGCCAATAGTCTTAGCGGGATTTCCTACAATGAGCAGTTCTTC.

The gene calls are TRBV4-3 and TRBJ2-7, with TRBD1 matching over 8 bases. With 0 bases clipped from V and 0 bases from J, the junction kept 7 bases outside the gene matches. Germline values: CDR1 LGHNA, CDR2 YSLEER. This CDR3 region has 17 residues. DNA for the CDR3: TGCGCCAGCAGCCAAGACTCACAGGGGGAACTCTCCTACGAGCAGTACTTC. It yields the protein CASSQDSQGELSYEQYF.